This T cell receptor beta chain was found in a study of shared clonotypes between healthy human individuals. Sequencing used immunoSEQ multiplex PCR; TCRdb keeps in-frame clones, though not all of them. The table lists 2,500,000 or so clones, about nine tenths of them singletons. The CDR3 extends over 15 amino acids. Trimming pared 7 bases from V and 3 bases from J, leaving 17 bases between. Per the germline V gene, CDR1 is MDHEN and CDR2 is SYDVKM. The receptor was isolated from a man between 18 and 35 years old in good health. Some clones in this sample may be carry-over from other donors' samples. J is TRBJ2-3 and V is TRBV28; possible D gene TRBD2, 7 bases. Sequencing was performed on naive CD4+ T cells from PBMCs. Documented subset: CD45RA+ positively selected. CDR3 DNA: TGTGCCAGCATGGGGGGCGGGAGAGGAACAGATACGCAGTATTTT. Translating gives CASMGGGRGTDTQYF.